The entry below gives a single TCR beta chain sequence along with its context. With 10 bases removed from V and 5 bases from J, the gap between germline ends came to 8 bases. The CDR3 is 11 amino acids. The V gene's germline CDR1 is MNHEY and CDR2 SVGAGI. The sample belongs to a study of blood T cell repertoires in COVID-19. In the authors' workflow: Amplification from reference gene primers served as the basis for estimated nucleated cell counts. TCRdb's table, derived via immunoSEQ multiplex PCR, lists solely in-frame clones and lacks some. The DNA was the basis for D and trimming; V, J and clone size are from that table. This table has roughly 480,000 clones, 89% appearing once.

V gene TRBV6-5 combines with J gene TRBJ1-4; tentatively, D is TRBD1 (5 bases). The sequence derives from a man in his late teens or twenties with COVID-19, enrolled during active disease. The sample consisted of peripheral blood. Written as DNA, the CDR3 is TGTGCCACCAGACAGAATGAAAAACTGTTTTTT. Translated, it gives CATRQNEKLFF.